The 2 T cell receptor beta chains reported below all come from one sample, sequenced in a study of blood T cell repertoires in COVID-19. Repertoires were generated with immunoSEQ multiplex PCR, while TCRdb's copy carries only in-frame clones and drops some. The sample contains some 300,000 clones, around 89% of which appear only once. Material for sequencing was peripheral blood. These receptors came from a woman between 25 and 40 years old who had recovered from COVID-19.

The CDR3 DNA is TGTGCCAGCAGTGACTCTGGACAGGGGGCGCGAGAGCAGTACTTC. Its translation: CASSDSGQGAREQYF. The chain has TRBV25-1 and TRBJ2-7; 11 bases align to TRBD1. CDR1 and CDR2 (germline): MGHDK, SYGVNS. Unmatched junction bases numbered 8, after V lost 3 bases and J lost 7 bases. The CDR3 covers 15 residues.

The chain is built from TRBV6-5 and TRBJ2-7, with 9 bases fitting TRBD2. Germline V CDR1 and CDR2: MNHEY, SVGAGI. V was clipped by 0 bases and J by 1 base; unmatched bases: 4. This CDR3 spans 16 amino acids. CDR3 protein: CASSYSLAGISYEQYF. The CDR3 DNA reads as TGTGCCAGCAGTTACTCCCTAGCGGGGATATCCTACGAGCAGTACTTC.